One sample yielded the 20 T cell receptor beta chains listed below, sequenced in a study of cytomegalovirus exposure and HLA in healthy donors. PCR employed 60 Vbeta and 13 Jbeta primers. The repertoire was sequenced with immunoSEQ multiplex PCR; TCRdb's copy has only in-frame clones and lacks some. The sample shows approximately 130,000 clones, roughly 88% of them seen only once. Sequenced: PBMCs. The receptor source for this set is a boy younger than 18 in good health and CMV-seronegative.

The V and J genes are TRBV19 and TRBJ2-5, with D possibly being TRBD1 (5 bases). V lost 3 bases to trimming and J lost 5 bases, with 7 bases between them. Per germline, CDR1 LNHDA and CDR2 SQIVND (reference sequence). The CDR3 extends over 12 amino acids. CDR3 protein: CASSIGAETQYF. DNA of the CDR3: TGTGCCAGTAGTATTGGGGCCGAGACCCAGTACTTC.

This chain links TRBV4-1 with TRBJ2-1; no reliable D call. The CDR3 covers 17 residues. Germline V CDR1 and CDR2: MGHRA, YSYEKL. Trimming shortened V by 0 bases and J by 3 bases, and 15 bases separated the two germline ends. The CDR3 bases are TGCGCCAGCAGCCAAGATTCGACTTCGGAAGACTACAATGAGCAGTTCTTC. Its protein product is CASSQDSTSEDYNEQFF.

The chain couples TRBV11-1 to TRBJ2-5; no firm D call. The length of the CDR3 is 14 residues. Trimming took off 5 bases at V and 5 bases at J, with 15 bases between the two ends. In germline, CDR1 is SGHAT, CDR2 FQDESV (reference sequence). The CDR3 nucleotides read TGTGCCAGCAGCCCTAGAGGCCAACCCGAGACCCAGTACTTC. It yields the protein CASSPRGQPETQYF.

The genes are TRBV5-6 and TRBJ1-6; 9 bases line up with TRBD1. CDR3 length: 16 amino acids. The germline CDR1 and CDR2 sequences are SGHDT and YYEEEE. The trim removed 4 bases at V and 8 bases at J, leaving 10 bases unmatched. The CDR3 sequence: CASSLAWGQGDSPLHF. CDR3 sequence (DNA): TGTGCCAGCAGCCTGGCCTGGGGACAGGGAGATTCACCCCTCCACTTT.

This sequence joins TRBV6-4 and TRBJ1-5; D unclear. Germline V gene data show CDR1 as MRHNA and CDR2 as SNTAGT. Trimming took off 3 bases at V and 3 bases at J, with 15 bases between the two ends. The CDR3 extends over 16 amino acids. The CDR3 is CASSEGGRTYNQPQHF. The CDR3 bases are TGTGCCAGCAGTGAAGGAGGGCGGACCTACAATCAGCCCCAGCATTTT.

J is TRBJ2-1 and V is TRBV10-3, with TRBD2 matching over 12 bases. Trimming cost V 4 bases and J 7 bases; bases outside gene matches: 11. The CDR3 totals 17 residues. CDR1 and CDR2 from the germline V gene are ENHRY and SYGVKD. The CDR3 DNA sequence: TGTGCCATCAGTGGGAAAAGACTAGCGGGGGTCCGAAATGAGCAGTTCTTC. Translated: CAISGKRLAGVRNEQFF.

The chain combines TRBV4-2 with TRBJ1-6; D unclear. CDR3 length equals 17 residues. The germline V and J ends were trimmed by 0 bases and 3 bases, with 12 bases remaining between them. Looked up from germline, CDR1 is LGHNA and CDR2 is YNFKEQ. The CDR3, as DNA: TGTGCCAGCAGCCAAGATATCGGTTTTATCTATAATTCACCCCTCCACTTT. Translation: CASSQDIGFIYNSPLHF.

This sequence joins TRBV19 and TRBJ1-5; 11 nucleotides match TRBD1. This CDR3 is 16 amino acids long. The J segment lost 7 bases and the V segment lost 10 bases, leaving 15 bases of the junction unmatched. Germline V CDR1 and CDR2: LNHDA, SQIVND (reference sequence). CDR3 sequence (DNA): TGTGCCACCAGCCCCCGGGACAGGGGGATTAGCCAGCCCCAGCATTTT. Translating it yields CATSPRDRGISQPQHF.

A remark on this clone: At one end the junction does not follow the germline gene, possibly because of a read error. The rearrangement links TRBV27 to TRBJ1-2; D call uncertain. The CDR3 consists of 13 residues. Germline CDR1 and CDR2: MNHEY and SMNVEV (reference sequence). CDR3 bases: TGTGCCAGCAGTTTTCGGAGGGTTGGCGGCTACCCCTTC. Amino acids: CASSFRRVGGYPF.

This chain joins TRBV5-1 and TRBJ2-2, with D possibly being TRBD2 (5 bases). Trimming cost V 6 bases and J 4 bases, with 16 bases left between them. The CDR3 totals 15 residues. Per germline, CDR1 SGHRS and CDR2 YFSETQ. The CDR3 sequence is CASKGSPAGTGELFF. The CDR3 DNA follows: TGCGCCAGCAAAGGGTCTCCGGCGGGCACCGGGGAGCTGTTTTTT.

Here the CDR3 reads CARTLAGGYEQYF. The CDR3 bases are TGTGCACGCACGCTAGCGGGTGGATACGAGCAGTACTTC. This chain uses TRBV30 with TRBJ2-7; TRBD2 aligns across 8 bases. CDR3 length equals 13 residues. Germline CDR1 GTSNPN, CDR2 SVGIG (reference sequence).

The chain employs TRBV9 and TRBJ1-2; D possibly corresponds to TRBD1 (5 bases). There are 13 residues in the CDR3. The V gene lost 0 bases and the J gene lost 7 bases, with 10 bases spanning the gap. CDR1 is SGDLS, CDR2 YYNGEE, per germline. The CDR3 spells CASSVVSGGGYTF. The CDR3 DNA follows: TGTGCCAGCAGCGTAGTGTCGGGGGGTGGCTACACCTTC. Complete variable domain (other parts from reference TRBV9 and TRBJ1-2): DSGVTQTPKHLITATGQRVTLRCSPRSGDLSVYWYQQSLDQGLQFLIQYYNGEERAKGNILERFSAQQFPDLHSELNLSSLELGDSALYFCASSVVSGGGYTFGSGTRLTVV.

The rearrangement links TRBV6-1 to TRBJ1-2; D remains unclear. CDR1 and CDR2 from the germline V gene are MNHNS and SASEGT. The CDR3 contains 13 residues. Between the trimmed V and J ends, which lost 4 bases and 4 bases, there was a span of 10 bases. The CDR3 coding sequence is TGTGCCAGCAGTGTAGAGGCAAGCTATGGCTACACCTTC. Translating gives CASSVEASYGYTF.

The chain links TRBV5-4 to TRBJ1-5, with 9 bases matching TRBD1. Trimming took 4 bases from V and 0 from J; bases not matched to a gene: 2. Germline V gene sequence: CDR1 SGHNT, CDR2 YYREEE (reference sequence). The CDR3 is made up of 15 amino acids. The CDR3 is CASSAGQGSNQPQHF. For the CDR3, the DNA is TGTGCCAGCAGCGCGGGACAGGGTAGCAATCAGCCCCAGCATTTT.

V gene TRBV5-4 combines with J gene TRBJ2-5; TRBD1 is a possible D gene (6 bases). The CDR3 loop spans 14 amino acids. Germline-derived CDR1 and CDR2 are SGHNT and YYREEE (reference sequence). V gave up 4 bases and J gave up 2 bases, with 12 bases separating them. This CDR3 reads CASSLGTQQETQYF. CDR3 bases: TGTGCCAGCAGCCTGGGGACACAGCAAGAGACCCAGTACTTC.

For the CDR3, the DNA is TGTGCCAGCACCCCCAACCTCGGACAGGGCGTGGACATTCAGTACTTC. Encoded protein: CASTPNLGQGVDIQYF. The rearrangement uses TRBV7-2 and TRBJ2-4; 8 bases line up with TRBD1. The CDR3 has 16 residues. Per the germline V gene, CDR1 is SGHTA and CDR2 is FQGNSA. The ends lost 7 bases at V and 8 bases at J; junction bases unmatched: 16. Full variable domain (rest looked up from reference TRBV7-2 and TRBJ2-4): GAGVSQSPSNKVTEKGKDVELRCDPISGHTALYWYRQSLGQGLEFLIYFQGNSAPDKSGLPSDRFSAERTGGSVSTLTIQRTQQEDSAVYLCASTPNLGQGVDIQYFGAGTRLSVL.

V gene TRBV6-5 combines with J gene TRBJ1-1, with D unclear. There are 10 residues in the CDR3. Germline-derived CDR1 and CDR2 are MNHEY and SVGAGI. With 7 bases removed from V and 9 bases from J, the gap between germline ends came to 9 bases. CDR3 in DNA: TGTGCCAGCAACTCGGGGAAAGCTTTCTTT. It specifies CASNSGKAFF.

The chain uses TRBV27 and TRBJ2-2; TRBD1 matches at 12 bases. Germline V lookup: CDR1 MNHEY, CDR2 SMNVEV (reference sequence). With V trimmed by 5 bases and J by 10 bases, 8 bases remained unmatched. The CDR3 extends over 15 amino acids. The CDR3 bases are TGTGCCAGCAGTCCGGGGACAGGGGGCTTGGTGGAGCTGTTTTTT. This codes for CASSPGTGGLVELFF.

Notes on this clone: Other DNA sequences in the sample encode the same CDR3. V and J are TRBV5-4 and TRBJ2-3, with 11 bases aligning to TRBD1. This CDR3 contains 16 residues. The V gene end was trimmed by 0 bases and the J gene end by 4 bases; junction bases not matched to a gene: 4. The germline V gene has CDR1 SGHNT and CDR2 YYREEE (reference sequence). For the CDR3, the DNA is TGTGCCAGCAGCTTGGAGGGACAGGGGGTAGCAGATACGCAGTATTTT. This encodes CASSLEGQGVADTQYF.

The chain couples TRBV11-2 to TRBJ2-7; 9 bases agree with TRBD1. The ends lost 4 bases at V and 3 bases at J; junction bases unmatched: 4. Germline assignment: CDR1 SGHAT and CDR2 FQNNGV. The CDR3 totals 14 residues. This CDR3 reads CASSSRDRVYEQYF. In DNA, the CDR3 is TGTGCCAGCAGCTCCCGGGACAGGGTCTACGAGCAGTACTTC.